A single sample is the source of the 26 T cell receptor beta chains below, sequenced in a study of identical twins. TCRdb reprocessed the 5' RACE reads with MiXCR, giving one entry per CDR3 protein. Of about 890,000 distinct CDR3 sequences detected, around 12% appear once; the ten largest clones hold around 1.5%. The data also belong to a second study, concerning yellow fever vaccine responses in identical twins.

The specimen was PBMCs. These TCRs come from a woman between 18 and 30 years old in good health.

The V call is TRBV3-1, the J call TRBJ1-1, with TRBD1 as a possible D gene (6 bases). V shed 0 bases and J shed 3 bases, with 11 bases lying between them. CDR1 LGHDT and CDR2 YNNKEL come from the germline V gene (reference sequence). The CDR3 runs to 15 residues. The CDR3, as DNA: TGTGCCAGCAGCCAAGAGGCCCGGACAGACACTGAAGCTTTCTTT. Translated: CASSQEARTDTEAFF.

In this sample, this clonotype turned up a few times. The chain is built from TRBV6-4 and TRBJ2-1; the match to TRBD1 covers 8 bases. The V gene end was trimmed by 8 bases and the J gene end by 2 bases; junction bases not matched to a gene: 5. Germline V gene data show CDR1 as MRHNA and CDR2 as SNTAGT. CDR3 size: 14 residues. CDR3 amino acids: CASRQGLAYNEQFF. As DNA, the CDR3 is TGTGCCAGCCGACAGGGGTTAGCCTACAATGAGCAGTTCTTC.

This clonotype appeared a few times. This chain connects TRBV10-3 to TRBJ2-1; D gene uncertain. The germline V gene has CDR1 ENHRY and CDR2 SYGVKD. The V end lost 0 bases, the J end lost 5 bases, and 8 bases lay between the germline ends. This CDR3 is 14 amino acids long. The CDR3 loop is CAISESGGHNEQFF. The CDR3 bases are TGTGCCATCAGTGAGTCCGGCGGACACAATGAGCAGTTCTTC.

This chain connects TRBV15 to TRBJ1-6; D unclear. CDR3 size: 17 residues. V shed 3 bases and J shed 3 bases, with 15 bases lying between them. Looked up from germline, CDR1 is LNHNV and CDR2 is YYDKDF (reference sequence). Here the CDR3 reads CATSSPLSGDYNSPLHF. CDR3 nucleotides: TGTGCCACCAGCAGCCCCTTGTCGGGAGACTATAATTCACCCCTCCACTTT.

The table lists this clonotype with a few counts. The chain carries TRBV7-2 and TRBJ2-5; no clear D gene. The germline CDR1 and CDR2 sequences are SGHTA and FQGNSA. V was shortened by 0 bases and J by 1 base, with 6 bases between the two germline ends. The length of the CDR3 is 14 residues. The CDR3 DNA follows: TGTGCCAGCAGCTTAGCAGGGTTCCAAGAGACCCAGTACTTC. It translates to CASSLAGFQETQYF.

This clonotype was seen repeatedly, ten times or more. The chain joins TRBV3-1 to TRBJ2-1, with 11 bases lining up with TRBD2. The CDR3 extends over 16 amino acids. V was clipped by 1 base and J by 7 bases; unmatched bases: 6. Germline values: CDR1 LGHDT, CDR2 YNNKEL (reference sequence). CDR3 loop: CASSQVGLAGGNEQFF. The CDR3, as DNA: TGTGCCAGCAGCCAAGTTGGACTAGCGGGTGGGAATGAGCAGTTCTTC.

The rearrangement links TRBV27 to TRBJ2-4, with D perhaps TRBD1 or TRBD2 (5 bases each). The CDR3 totals 14 residues. V dropped 4 bases and J dropped 2 bases, with 9 bases sitting between them. Germline CDR1 MNHEY, CDR2 SMNVEV (reference sequence). CDR3 in amino acids: CASSYGGTKNIQYF. The DNA of the CDR3 is TGTGCCAGCAGTTATGGGGGAACCAAAAACATTCAGTACTTC.

This clonotype was detected a few times. This rearrangement joins TRBV3-1 to TRBJ2-7, with D possibly TRBD2 on 6 matching bases. This CDR3 region has 14 residues. Trimming took off 4 bases at V and 2 bases at J, with 12 bases between the two ends. Germline CDR1 LGHDT, CDR2 YNNKEL (reference sequence). CDR3: CASSLLSGTYEQYF. The CDR3 coding sequence is TGTGCCAGCAGCCTCCTTAGCGGCACCTACGAGCAGTACTTC.

There are a few counts of this clonotype. The gene calls are TRBV4-1 and TRBJ2-7, with a possible D match to TRBD1 (6 bases). This CDR3 spans 15 amino acids. In germline, CDR1 is MGHRA, CDR2 YSYEKL. The germline V and J ends were trimmed by 3 bases and 4 bases, with 16 bases remaining between them. CDR3 amino acids: CASSQSGQIGYEQYV. In DNA form, the CDR3 reads TGCGCCAGCAGCCAGTCGGGACAAATAGGGTACGAGCAGTACGTC.

The rearrangement links TRBV4-1 to TRBJ2-3; TRBD2 aligns across 7 bases. Germline CDR1 MGHRA, CDR2 YSYEKL. This CDR3 is built from 15 residues. With 6 bases clipped from V and 6 bases from J, the junction kept 12 bases outside the gene matches. The CDR3 loop reads CASSLGGREGDTQYF. CDR3 sequence (DNA): TGCGCCAGCAGTCTGGGAGGGAGAGAGGGTGATACGCAGTATTTT.

The DNA of the CDR3 is TGTGCCACCAGCCGCGGGACTAGCGACACAGATACGCAGTATTTT. Translated: CATSRGTSDTDTQYF. J is TRBJ2-3 and V is TRBV15; 10 positions match TRBD2. The CDR3 sequence is 15 residues long. Trimming cost V 5 bases and J 2 bases; bases outside gene matches: 4. Germline V gives CDR1 LNHNV, CDR2 YYDKDF (reference sequence).

The chain combines TRBV20-1 with TRBJ1-1; perhaps TRBD1 as D (6 bases). CDR1 is DFQATT, CDR2 SNEGSKA, per germline (reference sequence). The CDR3 runs 12 residues. V lost 0 bases and J 8 bases, leaving 10 bases between the germline ends. The CDR3 loop is CSAREGGGEAFF. The CDR3 nucleotides read TGCAGTGCTAGAGAGGGGGGCGGCGAAGCTTTCTTT.

This clonotype showed up just a few times. This rearrangement joins TRBV25-1 to TRBJ2-4; 9 nucleotides line up with TRBD1. This CDR3 comprises 15 residues. Germline CDR1 and CDR2: MGHDK and SYGVNS. V trimming: 1 base; J trimming: 4 bases; junction bases outside the gene matches: 2. CDR3 sequence reads: CASSESGQGKNIQYF. The CDR3 region has the DNA TGTGCCAGCAGTGAATCAGGACAGGGGAAAAACATTCAGTACTTC.

This clonotype appeared a few times. The chain employs TRBV24-1 and TRBJ2-2; TRBD2 might be the D (6 bases). The ends were cut back, 7 bases at V and 1 base at J, with 12 bases in the middle. The CDR3 runs 15 residues. Per the germline V gene, CDR1 is KGHDR and CDR2 is SFDVKD. The CDR3 loop is CATSQGTWNTGELFF. For the CDR3, the DNA is TGTGCCACCAGCCAAGGGACTTGGAACACCGGGGAGCTGTTTTTT.

V and J are TRBV6-5 and TRBJ1-1; the match to TRBD1 covers 8 bases. This CDR3 comprises 16 residues. Germline CDR1 reads MNHEY; CDR2 reads SVGAGI. Losses at the gene ends were 0 bases for V and 5 bases for J; bases not matched to a gene: 8. In DNA form, the CDR3 reads TGTGCCAGCAGTTACTCGAAAACAGGGGGGTGGACTGAAGCTTTCTTT. Translating gives CASSYSKTGGWTEAFF.

This clonotype was seen only a few times. The chain recombines TRBV24-1 with TRBJ2-1, with TRBD1 matching 8 bases. The J segment lost 4 bases and the V segment lost 4 bases, leaving 8 bases of the junction unmatched. Germline CDR1 is KGHDR and CDR2 is SFDVKD. CDR3 length: 16 amino acids. The DNA for the CDR3 is TGTGCCACCAGTGACAACAGGGGGTTGGAGTACAATGAGCAGTTCTTC. This codes for CATSDNRGLEYNEQFF.

The rearrangement links TRBV25-1 to TRBJ2-2; D call uncertain. Germline values: CDR1 MGHDK, CDR2 SYGVNS. This CDR3 has 14 amino acids. V lost 3 bases, J lost 4 bases, and 9 bases lay in between. CDR3 nucleotides: TGTGCCAGCAGTGAGGCCCGCCGCACCGGGGAGCTGTTTTTT. Its protein product is CASSEARRTGELFF.

V gene TRBV6-6 combines with J gene TRBJ2-2; D might be TRBD2 (5 bases). The CDR3 totals 13 residues. The V end lost 0 bases, the J end lost 6 bases, and 5 bases lay between the germline ends. Germline lookup yields CDR1 MNHNY and CDR2 SVGAGI (reference sequence). The CDR3 loop is CASSYSDSGELFF. The CDR3 nucleotides read TGTGCCAGCAGTTACTCGGACTCCGGGGAGCTGTTTTTT.

This rearrangement joins TRBV6-1 to TRBJ2-2; TRBD1 might be the D (6 bases). The CDR3 is 15 residues long. From germline, CDR1 is MNHNS and CDR2 SASEGT. The CDR3 region has the DNA TGTACGAGCGAAGATCGGACAGCGAACACCGGGGAGCTGTTTTTT. It specifies CTSEDRTANTGELFF.

This clonotype appeared a few times. This chain links TRBV21-1 with TRBJ2-4; the table's D call of TRBD1 was not tested on the DNA. TRBV21-1 is a pseudogene segment. This CDR3 contains 19 residues. This CDR3 reads CASSKGRGFGVEAKNIQYF. Written as DNA, the CDR3 is TGTGCCAGCAGCAAGGGCCGGGGGTTCGGGGTGGAGGCCAAAAACATTCAGTACTTC.

The chain carries TRBV7-9 and TRBJ2-7, with 8 bases lining up with TRBD1. V shed 0 bases and J 5 bases; nucleotides not matched to a gene: 6. Germline values: CDR1 SEHNR, CDR2 FQNEAQ (reference sequence). The CDR3 consists of 15 residues. Here the CDR3 reads CASSLAQGALDEQYF. CDR3 sequence (DNA): TGTGCCAGCAGCTTAGCGCAGGGGGCGCTGGACGAGCAGTACTTC.

J is TRBJ2-6 and V is TRBV12-3 or TRBV12-4; 7 bases are shared with TRBD1. This CDR3 spans 18 amino acids. The trim removed 8 bases at V and 0 bases at J, leaving 13 bases unmatched. The CDR3 loop reads CASCLTTGLSSGANVLTF. For the CDR3, the DNA is TGTGCCAGCTGTCTGACGACAGGGCTGAGCTCTGGGGCCAACGTCCTGACTTTC.

This clonotype has just a few counts. The V call is TRBV11-2, the J call TRBJ2-7, with 8 bases matching TRBD2. V trimming: 5 bases; J trimming: 0 bases; junction bases outside the gene matches: 6. From germline, CDR1 is SGHAT and CDR2 FQNNGV. The CDR3 covers 15 residues. The CDR3: CASSIAGTSSYEQYF. The CDR3 nucleotides read TGTGCCAGCAGCATAGCCGGGACTAGCTCCTACGAGCAGTACTTC.

This CDR3 reads CASSLGGVTRDEQFF. The CDR3, as DNA: TGTGCCAGCAGCTTAGGCGGGGTGACCAGGGATGAGCAGTTCTTC. This chain connects TRBV7-6 to TRBJ2-1, with D perhaps TRBD2 (6 bases). CDR1 is SGHVS and CDR2 is FNYEAQ in the germline V gene. This CDR3 contains 15 residues. V was pared by 1 base and J by 8 bases, with 15 bases between.

This clonotype showed up just a few times. The chain couples TRBV7-6 to TRBJ2-1, with D unclear. The germline CDR1 and CDR2 sequences are SGHVS and FNYEAQ. V was pared by 5 bases and J by 0 bases, with 14 bases between. The CDR3 covers 16 residues. Here the CDR3 DNA reads TGTGCCAGCAGCCCCAGTGTCTTTTCCTCCTACAATGAGCAGTTCTTC. Amino acid sequence: CASSPSVFSSYNEQFF.

There are many counts of this clonotype. The chain combines TRBV20-1 with TRBJ2-7, with 11 bases identical to TRBD2. The CDR3 consists of 14 residues. V lost 6 bases and J lost 4; bases outside the gene matches: 8. Germline V gene lookup returns CDR1 DFQATT and CDR2 SNEGSKA (reference sequence). CDR3 amino acids: CSAPNSGRGYEQYF. DNA of the CDR3: TGCAGTGCCCCGAATAGCGGGAGGGGATACGAGCAGTACTTC.